This T cell receptor beta chain comes out of a study of control samples from healthy donors and cancer patients. Sequencing was performed with immunoSEQ multiplex PCR; in TCRdb, only in-frame clones are kept and a portion is missing. The profile shows roughly 450,000 clones, about 93% of them singletons. Germline values: CDR1 SGHTA, CDR2 FQGNSA. The germline V and J ends were trimmed by 4 bases and 4 bases, with 13 bases remaining between them. This CDR3 comprises 15 residues. This clone was detected only once. The sequenced sample was PBMCs. V usage is TRBV7-2 and J usage is TRBJ2-2; D is ambiguous. This clonotype was sampled from a man aged 40-49 years with head and neck cancer. In DNA form, the CDR3 reads TGTGCCAGCAGCTATCTAGACGTCTTCACCGGGGAGCTGTTTTTT. This translates into CASSYLDVFTGELFF.